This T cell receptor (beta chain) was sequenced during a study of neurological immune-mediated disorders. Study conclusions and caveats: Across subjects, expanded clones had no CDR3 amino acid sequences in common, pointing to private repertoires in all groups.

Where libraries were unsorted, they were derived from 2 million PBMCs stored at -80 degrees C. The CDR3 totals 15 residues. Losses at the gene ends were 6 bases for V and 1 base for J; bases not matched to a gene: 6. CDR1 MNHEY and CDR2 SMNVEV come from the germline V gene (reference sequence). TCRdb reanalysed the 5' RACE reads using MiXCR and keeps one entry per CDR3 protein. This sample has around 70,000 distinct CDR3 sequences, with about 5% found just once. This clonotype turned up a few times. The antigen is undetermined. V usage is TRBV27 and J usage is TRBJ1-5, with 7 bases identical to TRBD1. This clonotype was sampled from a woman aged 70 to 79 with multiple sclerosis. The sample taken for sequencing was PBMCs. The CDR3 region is CASRPGTVSNQPQHF. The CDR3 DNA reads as TGTGCCAGCAGGCCTGGGACAGTAAGCAATCAGCCCCAGCATTTT.